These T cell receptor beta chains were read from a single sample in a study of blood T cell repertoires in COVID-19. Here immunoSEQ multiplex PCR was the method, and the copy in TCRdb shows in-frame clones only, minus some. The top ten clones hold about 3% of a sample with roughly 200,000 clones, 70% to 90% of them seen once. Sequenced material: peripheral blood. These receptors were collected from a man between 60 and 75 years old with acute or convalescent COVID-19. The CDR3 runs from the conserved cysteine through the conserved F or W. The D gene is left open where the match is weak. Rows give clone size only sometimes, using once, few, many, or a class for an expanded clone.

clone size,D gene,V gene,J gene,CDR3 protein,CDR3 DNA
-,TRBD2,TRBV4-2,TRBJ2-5,CASSPLAGATWETQYF,TGTGCCAGCAGCCCTCTAGCGGGGGCCACGTGGGAGACCCAGTACTTC
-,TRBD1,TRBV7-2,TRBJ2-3,CASSFTGGNGDTQYF,TGTGCCAGCAGCTTCACAGGGGGCAACGGAGATACGCAGTATTTT
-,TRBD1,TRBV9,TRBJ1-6,CASSRDRVSPLHF,TGTGCCAGCAGCCGGGACAGGGTTTCACCCCTCCACTTT
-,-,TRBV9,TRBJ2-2,CASRGTGDTGELFF,TGTGCCAGCAGAGGGACGGGAGACACCGGGGAGCTGTTTTTT
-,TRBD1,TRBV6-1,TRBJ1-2,CASSDRQGGAYGYTF,TGTGCCAGCAGTGACCGACAGGGTGGGGCCTATGGCTACACCTTC
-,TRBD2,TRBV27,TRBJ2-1,CASSPRGLAGGNYEQFF,TGTGCCAGCAGTCCACGTGGACTAGCGGGGGGGAACTATGAGCAGTTCTTC
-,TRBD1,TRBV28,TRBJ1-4,CASSFSWQGDEKLFF,TGTGCCAGCAGTTTTTCCTGGCAGGGGGACGAAAAACTGTTTTTT
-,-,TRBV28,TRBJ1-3,CASSLKGSGNTIYF,TGTGCCAGCAGTTTAAAGGGGTCTGGAAACACCATATATTTT
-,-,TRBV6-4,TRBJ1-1,CASRVKVGAPEAFF,TGTGCCAGCAGAGTGAAAGTGGGGGCCCCTGAAGCTTTCTTT
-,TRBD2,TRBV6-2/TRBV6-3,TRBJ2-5,CASSPRDSGVRETQYF,TGTGCCAGCAGCCCTCGGGATAGCGGGGTTCGGGAGACCCAGTACTTC
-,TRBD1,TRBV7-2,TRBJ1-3,CASSLQGGSSGNTIYF,TGTGCCAGCAGCCTACAGGGGGGAAGCTCTGGAAACACCATATATTTT
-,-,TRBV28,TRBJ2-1,CASSPVPSRANEQFF,TGTGCCAGCAGTCCCGTCCCCAGCAGGGCCAATGAGCAGTTCTTC
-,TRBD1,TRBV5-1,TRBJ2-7,CASSRNRGEGEQYF,TGCGCCAGCAGCAGGAACAGGGGGGAAGGCGAGCAGTACTTC
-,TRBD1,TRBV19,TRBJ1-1,CASSIGTANTEAFF,TGTGCCAGTAGTATCGGGACAGCGAACACTGAAGCTTTCTTT
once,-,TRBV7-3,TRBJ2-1,CASGDGNEQFF,TGTGCCAGCGGAGACGGGAATGAGCAGTTCTTC
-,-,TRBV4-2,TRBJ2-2,CASSQEGRVTGELFF,TGTGCCAGCAGCCAAGAAGGCAGGGTCACCGGGGAGCTGTTTTTT
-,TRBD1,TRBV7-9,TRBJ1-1,CASSQGQRYTEAFF,TGTGCCAGCAGCCAGGGACAGAGGTACACTGAAGCTTTCTTT
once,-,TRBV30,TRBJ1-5,CAWRGGDNQPQHF,TGTGCCTGGAGGGGAGGCGACAATCAGCCCCAGCATTTT
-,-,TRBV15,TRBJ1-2,CATSSTTGRDGYTF,TGTGCCACCAGCAGCACTACCGGGCGGGATGGCTACACCTTC
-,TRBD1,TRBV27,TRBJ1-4,CASSLGRGTEKLFF,TGTGCCAGCAGTTTGGGCAGGGGGACGGAAAAACTGTTTTTT
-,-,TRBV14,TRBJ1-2,CASRTVYGYTF,TGTGCCAGCCGGACAGTCTATGGCTACACCTTC
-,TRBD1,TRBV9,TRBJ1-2,CASSARQGGNYGYTF,TGTGCCAGCAGCGCACGACAGGGGGGGAACTATGGCTACACCTTC
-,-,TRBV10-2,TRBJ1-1,CASSWTSEAFF,TGCGCCAGCAGTTGGACAAGTGAAGCTTTCTTT
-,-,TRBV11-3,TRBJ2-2,CASGAPGTGELFF,TGTGCCAGCGGGGCGCCGGGCACCGGGGAGCTGTTTTTT
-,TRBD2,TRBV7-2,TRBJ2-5,CASTPGRAGGGQTQYF,TGTGCCAGCACCCCCGGGAGAGCGGGGGGTGGCCAGACCCAGTACTTC
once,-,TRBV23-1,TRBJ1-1,CATSSTPGSPEAFF,TGCGCCACCTCAAGCACCCCGGGATCCCCTGAAGCTTTCTTT
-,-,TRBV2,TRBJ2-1,CASRLRDEQFF,TGTGCCAGCAGGTTACGAGATGAGCAGTTCTTC
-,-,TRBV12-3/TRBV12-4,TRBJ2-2,CASSRRAELFF,TGTGCCAGCAGCCGGCGGGCGGAGCTGTTTTTT
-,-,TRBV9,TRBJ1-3,CASSVDFPGNTIYF,TGTGCCAGCAGCGTAGACTTCCCTGGAAACACCATATATTTT
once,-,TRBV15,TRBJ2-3,CATSSPPTDTQYF,TGTGCCACCAGCAGTCCCCCAACAGATACGCAGTATTTT
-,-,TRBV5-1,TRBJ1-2,CASSPDRQVNGYTF,TGCGCCAGCAGCCCGGACCGACAGGTGAATGGCTACACCTTC
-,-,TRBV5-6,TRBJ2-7,CASSLQGMYEQYF,TGTGCCAGCAGCTTACAGGGTATGTACGAGCAGTACTTC
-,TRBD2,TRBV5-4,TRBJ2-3,CASSLVAGGTDTQYF,TGTGCCAGCAGCTTGGTAGCGGGGGGCACAGATACGCAGTATTTT
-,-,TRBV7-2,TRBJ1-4,CASSQTATNEKLFF,TGTGCCAGCAGCCAGACAGCAACTAATGAAAAACTGTTTTTT
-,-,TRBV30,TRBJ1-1,CAWRRQALLNTEAFF,TGTGCCTGGAGACGGCAGGCCCTCCTGAACACTGAAGCTTTCTTT
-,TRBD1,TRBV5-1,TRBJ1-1,CASSSGQGLNTEAFF,TGCGCCAGCAGTTCCGGACAGGGGCTGAACACTGAAGCTTTCTTT
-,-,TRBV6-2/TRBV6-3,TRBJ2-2,CASSKRRVGELFF,TGTGCCAGCAGTAAGAGGAGGGTTGGGGAGCTGTTTTTT
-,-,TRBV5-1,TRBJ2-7,CASSFPDSLGYEQYF,TGCGCCAGCAGCTTCCCCGACAGCCTCGGATACGAGCAGTACTTC
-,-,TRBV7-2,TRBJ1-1,CASSLVPYGNTEAFF,TGTGCCAGCAGCTTAGTTCCGTACGGGAACACTGAAGCTTTCTTT
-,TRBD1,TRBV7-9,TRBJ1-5,CASSRQGGVNQPQHF,TGTGCCAGCAGCCGACAAGGGGGCGTCAATCAGCCCCAGCATTTT
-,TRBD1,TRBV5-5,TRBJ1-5,CASSWQGAVDQPQHF,TGTGCCAGCAGCTGGCAGGGGGCTGTCGATCAGCCCCAGCATTTT
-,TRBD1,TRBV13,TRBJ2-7,CASSLEGASYEQYF,TGTGCCAGCAGCTTAGAGGGGGCCTCCTACGAGCAGTACTTC
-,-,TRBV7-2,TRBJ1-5,CASSLEVSSNQPQHF,TGTGCCAGCAGCTTAGAGGTTAGCAGCAATCAGCCCCAGCATTTT
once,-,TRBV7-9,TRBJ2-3,CASSLSGSDTQYF,TGTGCCAGCAGCTTATCAGGTTCAGATACGCAGTATTTT
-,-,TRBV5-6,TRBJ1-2,CASSFAGGGGYTF,TGTGCCAGCAGCTTTGCGGGGGGCGGTGGCTACACCTTC
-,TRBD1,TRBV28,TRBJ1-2,CASSFSGQGRWSYGYTF,TGTGCCAGCAGTTTTTCGGGACAGGGTCGTTGGTCCTATGGCTACACCTTC
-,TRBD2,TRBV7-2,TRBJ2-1,CASSFGGYNEQFF,TGTGCCAGCAGCTTCGGGGGGTACAATGAGCAGTTCTTC
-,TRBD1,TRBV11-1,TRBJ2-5,CASSAQGERETQYF,TGTGCCAGCAGCGCACAGGGGGAACGAGAGACCCAGTACTTC
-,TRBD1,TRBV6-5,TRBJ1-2,CASSSGRVEGAGGYTF,TGTGCCAGCAGTTCCGGCAGGGTGGAGGGGGCAGGCGGCTACACCTTC
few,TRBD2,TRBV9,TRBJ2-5,CASSPTSGGQTQYF,TGTGCCAGCAGCCCGACTAGCGGGGGGCAGACCCAGTACTTC
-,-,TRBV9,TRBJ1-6,CASSVSPPGEGHNSPLHF,TGTGCCAGCAGCGTAAGCCCCCCAGGGGAGGGACATAATTCACCCCTCCACTTT
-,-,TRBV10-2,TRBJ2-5,CASSAFGGWAQETQYF,TGCGCCAGCAGTGCTTTTGGGGGGTGGGCCCAAGAGACCCAGTACTTC
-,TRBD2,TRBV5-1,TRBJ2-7,CASSRGTSGNYEQYF,TGCGCCAGCAGCCGCGGGACTAGCGGAAATTACGAGCAGTACTTC
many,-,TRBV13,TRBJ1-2,CASSPDNTQGGYTF,TGTGCCAGCAGCCCAGACAATACCCAGGGTGGCTACACCTTC
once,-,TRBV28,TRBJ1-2,CASSLPRSPADYGYTF,TGTGCCAGCAGTTTACCCCGCAGCCCAGCGGACTATGGCTACACCTTC